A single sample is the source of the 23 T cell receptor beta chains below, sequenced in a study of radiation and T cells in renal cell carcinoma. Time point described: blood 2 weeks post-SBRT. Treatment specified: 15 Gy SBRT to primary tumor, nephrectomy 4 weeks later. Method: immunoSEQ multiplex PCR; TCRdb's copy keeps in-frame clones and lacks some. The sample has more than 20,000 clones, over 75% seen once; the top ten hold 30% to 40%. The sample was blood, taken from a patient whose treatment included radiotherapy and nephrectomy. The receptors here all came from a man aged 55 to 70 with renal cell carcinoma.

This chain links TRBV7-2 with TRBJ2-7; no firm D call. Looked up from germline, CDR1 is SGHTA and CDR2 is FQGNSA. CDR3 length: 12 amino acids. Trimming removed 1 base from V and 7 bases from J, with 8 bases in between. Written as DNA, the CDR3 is TGTGCCAGCAGCTTAGTGTTGAGAGAGCAGTACTTC. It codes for CASSLVLREQYF. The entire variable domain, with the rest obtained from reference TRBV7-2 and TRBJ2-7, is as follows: GAGVSQSPSNKVTEKGKDVELRCDPISGHTALYWYRQSLGQGLEFLIYFQGNSAPDKSGLPSDRFSAERTGGSVSTLTIQRTQQEDSAVYLCASSLVLREQYFGPGTRLTVT.

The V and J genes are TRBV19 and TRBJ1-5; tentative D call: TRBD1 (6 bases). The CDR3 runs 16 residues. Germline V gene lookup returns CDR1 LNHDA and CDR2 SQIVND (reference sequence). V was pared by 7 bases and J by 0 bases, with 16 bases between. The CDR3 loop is CASIMDSKYSNQPQHF. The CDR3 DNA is TGTGCCAGTATTATGGACAGCAAGTATAGCAATCAGCCCCAGCATTTT. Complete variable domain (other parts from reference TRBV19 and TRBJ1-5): DGGITQSPKYLFRKEGQNVTLSCEQNLNHDAMYWYRQDPGQGLRLIYYSQIVNDFQKGDIAEGYSVSREKKESFPLTVTSAQKNPTAFYLCASIMDSKYSNQPQHFGDGTRLSIL.

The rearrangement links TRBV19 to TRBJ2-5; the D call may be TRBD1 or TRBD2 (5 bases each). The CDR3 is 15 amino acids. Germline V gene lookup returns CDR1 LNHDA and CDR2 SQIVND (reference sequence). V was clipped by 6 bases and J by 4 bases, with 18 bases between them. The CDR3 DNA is TGTGCCAGTAGCCCCGGGACGTCTCTGGTAGAGACCCAGTACTTC. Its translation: CASSPGTSLVETQYF.

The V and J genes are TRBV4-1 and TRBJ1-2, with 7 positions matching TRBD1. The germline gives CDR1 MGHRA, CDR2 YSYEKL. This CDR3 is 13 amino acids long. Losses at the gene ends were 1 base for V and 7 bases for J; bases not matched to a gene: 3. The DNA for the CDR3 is TGCGCCAGCAGCCAAGCTACAGGGGTTGGCTACACCTTC. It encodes CASSQATGVGYTF.

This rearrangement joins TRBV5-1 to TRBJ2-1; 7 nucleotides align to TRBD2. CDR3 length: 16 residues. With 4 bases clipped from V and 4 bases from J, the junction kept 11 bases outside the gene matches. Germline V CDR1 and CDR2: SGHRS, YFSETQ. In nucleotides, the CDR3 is TGCGCCAGCAGCGCCCAGGGTAGCGGGTCTTACAATGAGCAGTTCTTC. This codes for CASSAQGSGSYNEQFF.

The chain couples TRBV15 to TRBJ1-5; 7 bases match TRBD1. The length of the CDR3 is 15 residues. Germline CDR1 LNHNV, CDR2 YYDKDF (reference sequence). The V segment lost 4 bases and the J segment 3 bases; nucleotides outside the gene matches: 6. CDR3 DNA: TGTGCCACCAGCACAGGGGGAGTATTCAATCAGCCCCAGCATTTT. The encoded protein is CATSTGGVFNQPQHF.

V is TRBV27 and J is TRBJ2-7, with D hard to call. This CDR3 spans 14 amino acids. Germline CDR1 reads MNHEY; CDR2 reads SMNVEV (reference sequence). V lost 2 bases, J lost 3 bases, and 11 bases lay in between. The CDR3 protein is CASSLTLLSYEQYF. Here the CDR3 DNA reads TGTGCCAGCAGTTTAACCCTATTGAGCTACGAGCAGTACTTC.

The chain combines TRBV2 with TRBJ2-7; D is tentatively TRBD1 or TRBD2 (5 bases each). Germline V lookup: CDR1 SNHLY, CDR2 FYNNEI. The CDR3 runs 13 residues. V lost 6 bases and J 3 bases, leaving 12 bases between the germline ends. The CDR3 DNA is TGTGCCAGCAGAAGGGACGGATACTACGAGCAGTACTTC. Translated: CASRRDGYYEQYF.

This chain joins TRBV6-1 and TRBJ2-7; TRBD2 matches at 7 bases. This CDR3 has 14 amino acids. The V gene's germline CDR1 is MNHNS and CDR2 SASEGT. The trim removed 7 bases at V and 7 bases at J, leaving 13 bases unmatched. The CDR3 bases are TGTGCCAGCACCCCCACGGGAGTAGCGGGTGAGCAGTACTTC. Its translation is CASTPTGVAGEQYF.

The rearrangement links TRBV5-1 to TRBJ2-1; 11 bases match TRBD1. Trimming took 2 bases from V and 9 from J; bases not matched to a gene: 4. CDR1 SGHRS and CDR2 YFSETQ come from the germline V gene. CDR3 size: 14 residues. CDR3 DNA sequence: TGCGCCAGCAGCTTAGAAGGGACAGGGGGTGAGCAGTTCTTC. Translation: CASSLEGTGGEQFF. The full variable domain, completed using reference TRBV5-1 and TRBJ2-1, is KAGVTQTPRYLIKTRGQQVTLSCSPISGHRSVSWYQQTPGQGLQFLFEYFSETQRNKGNFPGRFSGRQFSNSRSEMNVSTLELGDSALYLCASSLEGTGGEQFFGPGTRLTVL.

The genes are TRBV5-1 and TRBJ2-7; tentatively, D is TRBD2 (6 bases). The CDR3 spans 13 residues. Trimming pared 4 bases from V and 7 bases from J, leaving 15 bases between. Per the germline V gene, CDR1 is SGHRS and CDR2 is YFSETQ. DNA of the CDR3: TGCGCCAGCAGCCGGGTGTCGCGGGATGAGCAGTACTTC. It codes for CASSRVSRDEQYF.

The CDR3 DNA reads as TGTGCCAGCAGTGAAGGTTTCGGGAAAACCGGGGAGCTGTTTTTT. Amino acid sequence: CASSEGFGKTGELFF. The chain carries TRBV2 and TRBJ2-2; D perhaps matches TRBD2 (5 bases). V lost 1 base and J lost 5, with 11 bases in between. This CDR3 spans 15 amino acids. Germline loops: CDR1 SNHLY, CDR2 FYNNEI.

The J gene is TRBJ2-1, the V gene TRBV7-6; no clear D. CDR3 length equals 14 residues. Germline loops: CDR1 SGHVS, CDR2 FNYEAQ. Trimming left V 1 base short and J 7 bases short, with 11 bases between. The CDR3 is CASSLDQYGNEQFF. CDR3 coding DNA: TGTGCCAGCAGCTTAGACCAGTATGGGAATGAGCAGTTCTTC.

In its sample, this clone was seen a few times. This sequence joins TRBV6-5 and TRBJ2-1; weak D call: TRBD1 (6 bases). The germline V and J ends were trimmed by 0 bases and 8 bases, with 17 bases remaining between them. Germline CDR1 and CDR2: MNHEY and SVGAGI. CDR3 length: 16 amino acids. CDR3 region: CASSYSGAQGNYEQFF. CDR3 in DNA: TGTGCCAGCAGTTACTCTGGAGCTCAGGGGAATTATGAGCAGTTCTTC.

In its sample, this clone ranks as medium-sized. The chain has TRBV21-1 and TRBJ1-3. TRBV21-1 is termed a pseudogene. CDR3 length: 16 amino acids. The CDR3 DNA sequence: TGTGCCAGCAGCAAACGCCCCTCTCACTCTGGAAACACCATATATTTT. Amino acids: CASSKRPSHSGNTIYF.

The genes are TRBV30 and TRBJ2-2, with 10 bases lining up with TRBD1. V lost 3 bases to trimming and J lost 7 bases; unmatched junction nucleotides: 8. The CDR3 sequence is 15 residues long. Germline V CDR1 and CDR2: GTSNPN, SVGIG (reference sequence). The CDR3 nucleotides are TGTGCCTGGAGAACCGGGACAGGGGATGTCGGGGAGCTGTTTTTT. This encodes CAWRTGTGDVGELFF.

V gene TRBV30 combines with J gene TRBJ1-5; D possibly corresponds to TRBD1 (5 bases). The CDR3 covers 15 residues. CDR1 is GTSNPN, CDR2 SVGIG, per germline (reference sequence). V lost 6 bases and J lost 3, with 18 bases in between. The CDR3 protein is CACRSGLTANQPQHF. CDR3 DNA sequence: TGTGCCTGCCGGTCGGGACTGACGGCCAATCAGCCCCAGCATTTT.

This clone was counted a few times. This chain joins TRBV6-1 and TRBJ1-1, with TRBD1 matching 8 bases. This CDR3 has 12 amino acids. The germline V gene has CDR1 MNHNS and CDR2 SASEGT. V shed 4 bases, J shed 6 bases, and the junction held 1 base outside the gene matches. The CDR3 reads CASSGQGPEAFF. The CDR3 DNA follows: TGTGCCAGCAGTGGACAGGGGCCTGAAGCTTTCTTT.

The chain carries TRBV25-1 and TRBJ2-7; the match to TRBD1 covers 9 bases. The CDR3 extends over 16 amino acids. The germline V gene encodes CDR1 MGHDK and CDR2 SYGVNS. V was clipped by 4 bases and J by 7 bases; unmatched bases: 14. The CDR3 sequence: CASSALSGTGLDEQYF. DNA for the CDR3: TGTGCCAGCAGTGCCCTGTCCGGGACAGGGTTAGATGAGCAGTACTTC.

CDR3 in amino acids: CSALRTGSNEQYF. CDR3 coding DNA: TGCAGCGCCCTCAGGACAGGGTCAAACGAGCAGTACTTC. The rearrangement uses TRBV29-1 and TRBJ2-7, with 8 nucleotides matching TRBD1. V gave up 7 bases and J gave up 5 bases; unmatched junction bases: 10. The CDR3 covers 13 residues. Per the germline V gene, CDR1 is SQVTM and CDR2 is ANQGSEA.

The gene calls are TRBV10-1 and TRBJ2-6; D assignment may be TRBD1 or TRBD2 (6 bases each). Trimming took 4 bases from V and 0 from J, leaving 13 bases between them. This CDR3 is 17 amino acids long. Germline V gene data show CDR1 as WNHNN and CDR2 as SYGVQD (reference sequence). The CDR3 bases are TGCGCCAGCAGTGTTAAGGGGGGTAGCTCTGGGGCCAACGTCCTGACTTTC. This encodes CASSVKGGSSGANVLTF.

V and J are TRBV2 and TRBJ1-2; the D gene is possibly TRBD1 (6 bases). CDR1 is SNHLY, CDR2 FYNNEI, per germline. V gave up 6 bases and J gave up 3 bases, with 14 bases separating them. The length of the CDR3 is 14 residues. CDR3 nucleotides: TGTGCCAGCAGCGATAGGGGGGTGGACTATGGCTACACCTTC. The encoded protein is CASSDRGVDYGYTF.

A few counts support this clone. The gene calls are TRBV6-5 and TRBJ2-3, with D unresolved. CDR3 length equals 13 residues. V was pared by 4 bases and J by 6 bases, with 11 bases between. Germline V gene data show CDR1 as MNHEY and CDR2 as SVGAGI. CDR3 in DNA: TGTGCCAGCAGTTTAGACTCCTCCGATACGCAGTATTTT. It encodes CASSLDSSDTQYF.